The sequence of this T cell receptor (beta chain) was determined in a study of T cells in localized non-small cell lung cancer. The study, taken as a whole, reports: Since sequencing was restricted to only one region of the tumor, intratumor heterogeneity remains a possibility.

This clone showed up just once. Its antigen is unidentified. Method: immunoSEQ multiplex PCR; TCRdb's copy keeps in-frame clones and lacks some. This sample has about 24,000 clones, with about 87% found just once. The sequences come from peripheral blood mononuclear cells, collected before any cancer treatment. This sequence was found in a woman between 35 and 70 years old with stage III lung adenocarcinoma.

The CDR3 is CASSLFGDREYTGELFF. The CDR3 region has the DNA TGTGCCAGCAGTTTATTCGGGGACAGGGAATACACCGGGGAGCTGTTTTTT. This chain links TRBV27 with TRBJ2-2, with 9 bases matching TRBD1. Germline CDR1 reads MNHEY; CDR2 reads SMNVEV (reference sequence). This CDR3 has 17 residues. J was trimmed by 3 bases and V by 1 base; bases with no gene match: 6.